This TCR beta chain was profiled in a study of blood T cell repertoires in COVID-19 (TCRdb year 2020). Describing the broader study: Samples covering the acute and convalescent phases of COVID-19 were provided by collaborators in the United States, Italy and Spain. The prospective study material was composed of cDNA or gDNA derived from T cells, B-cell-depleted T cells, or PBMCs. Subjects who had been exposed to COVID-19, were actively infected with it, or had recovered from it provided the deeply sampled blood TCRbeta repertoires that made up the dataset. The repertoires were released in a freely available public database intended as a resource for research on the immune response to SARS-CoV-2. The samples were drawn from the first 160 participants of the ongoing ImmuneRACE study and from over 950 subjects provided by 6 global collaborators. Sample metadata almost always included a de-identified subject ID, COVID-19 status, age in years and sex. Where available, HLA class I and class II types were taken from metadata supplied by the sample provider and were not determined by assay-based typing.

On this clone: Its antigen specificity is not known. Base quality data are lacking; no much larger clone is found one base away.

What the research found in general, with its limitations: How much clinical and demographic metadata was included differed by source and by participant, and the metadata was provided uncurated.

The CDR3 spans 15 residues, from the cysteine through the phenylalanine. Only the CDR3 DNA is retained, 45 bases long and in frame from the first base. The germline V gene (reference sequence) sets CDR1 to SGHNT and CDR2 to YYREEE. V loses 0 bases of germline sequence and J loses 1 base, and the interval between the two ends is 11 bases. Enrolling through a virtual design, the prospective study's participants ranged in age from roughly 18 to 90 years and lived across 24 United States geographic areas. In the prospective study, participants were assigned to cohorts based on the clinical history participants reported in a screening survey and a study questionnaire. In the prospective study, whole blood, serum and a nasopharyngeal or oropharyngeal swab were collected from each participant by mobile phlebotomists. Over an approximately 2-month period, participants in the prospective study had the option of providing additional blood draws and questionnaires. Before DNA extraction, prospective study blood samples were shipped either frozen or at room temperature.

TCRbeta CDR3 regions were amplified from genomic DNA using the immunoSEQ Assay, a bias-controlled multiplex PCR. Per the authors' processing: Within the assay, amplification of reference gene primers was used to estimate how many nucleated cells each sample contained. Sequence reads were collapsed and filtered to measure the absolute abundance of every unique TCRbeta CDR3 rearrangement. For each sample, productive Simpson clonality was calculated by taking the square root of Simpson's diversity index across productive rearrangements. TCRdb mirrors the immuneACCESS table, restricted to in-frame sequences. Some clones are absent from its copies; in checked studies, under half trace to an unresolved V gene, and the reason for the others is unknown. V, J and clone size derive from that table, while D and trimming were established from the DNA sequence. Within this sample are 150,000 to 200,000 clones, with roughly 87% of them counted one time only. Less than 1.5% of the sample lies in the top ten.

Sequencing was done on a sample of PBMCs or T cells enriched from blood (not recorded which). This TCR was sampled from a human donor with acute COVID-19. The donor label of this sample is uncertain. The V and J segments used are TRBV5-4 and TRBJ2-7; the D gene assignment is ambiguous. Here is the DNA: TGTGCCAGCAGCTTGGAAGCAGAACTATCCTACGAGCAGTACTTC. This encodes CASSLEAELSYEQYF.